The 18 T cell receptor beta chains listed next were all sequenced from one sample in a study of cytomegalovirus exposure and HLA in healthy donors. Primers included in the PCR were 60 Vbeta and 13 Jbeta primers. Using immunoSEQ multiplex PCR, the repertoire was profiled, and TCRdb retains in-frame clones only, with some absent. The repertoire holds almost 200,000 clones, with around 80% as singletons. Sequencing used PBMCs. Every receptor here comes from a young man in good health and CMV-seronegative.

The chain links TRBV5-6 to TRBJ2-5; 11 bases fit TRBD2. Germline assignment: CDR1 SGHDT and CDR2 YYEEEE. With V trimmed by 0 bases and J by 1 base, 5 bases remained unmatched. This CDR3 contains 17 residues. CDR3 loop: CASSLGLAGRFQETQYF. The CDR3 DNA follows: TGTGCCAGCAGCTTGGGACTAGCGGGACGATTCCAAGAGACCCAGTACTTC.

V is TRBV2 and J is TRBJ1-2, with 7 bases fitting TRBD1. Germline CDR1 SNHLY, CDR2 FYNNEI. The CDR3 length is 16 residues. V lost 6 bases, J lost 2 bases, and 12 bases stayed unmatched. CDR3 DNA: TGTGCCAGCAGGAAGACCGGGACAGAACTCAACTATGGCTACACCTTC. Protein sequence: CASRKTGTELNYGYTF.

This clone was counted between two and nine times. V gene TRBV15 combines with J gene TRBJ2-6, with 9 bases identical to TRBD2. The CDR3 contains 18 residues. The germline V gene encodes CDR1 LNHNV and CDR2 YYDKDF (reference sequence). V lost 3 bases to trimming and J lost 0 bases; unmatched junction nucleotides: 6. CDR3 in amino acids: CATSRGTSGYSGANVLTF. For the CDR3, the DNA is TGTGCCACCAGCAGGGGTACTAGCGGGTACTCTGGGGCCAACGTCCTGACTTTC.

This chain links TRBV29-1 with TRBJ2-5; tentative D call: TRBD2 (5 bases). The CDR3 is 13 residues long. Trimming shortened V by 6 bases and J by 4 bases, and 15 bases separated the two germline ends. CDR1 is SQVTM, CDR2 ANQGSEA, per germline. CDR3 sequence: CSVQMRAGETQYF. The CDR3 region has the DNA TGCAGCGTCCAAATGCGGGCGGGAGAGACCCAGTACTTC.

This chain connects TRBV25-1 to TRBJ1-5, with a possible D match to TRBD1 (5 bases). Germline CDR1 is MGHDK and CDR2 is SYGVNS. This CDR3 contains 11 residues. V lost 11 bases and J lost 6, with 11 bases in between. Written as DNA, the CDR3 is TGTGCCGTCCAGGGCTGTCAGCCCCAGCATTTT. It is translated as CAVQGCQPQHF.

The chain combines TRBV25-1 with TRBJ2-3; tentative D call: TRBD2 (6 bases). Trimming removed 3 bases from V and 5 bases from J, with 12 bases in between. This CDR3 region has 14 residues. Germline CDR1 is MGHDK and CDR2 is SYGVNS. The CDR3 spells CASSDGGSGDTQYF. The DNA of the CDR3 is TGTGCCAGCAGTGATGGAGGGTCCGGAGATACGCAGTATTTT. Supplemented by reference TRBV25-1 and TRBJ2-3, the full variable domain reads EADIYQTPRYLVIGTGKKITLECSQTMGHDKMYWYQQDPGMELHLIHYSYGVNSTEKGDLSSESTVSRIRTEHFPLTLESARPSHTSQYLCASSDGGSGDTQYFGPGTRLTVL.

This clone was observed a few times. The chain carries TRBV19 and TRBJ1-2; tentative D call: TRBD1 (5 bases). Germline lookup yields CDR1 LNHDA and CDR2 SQIVND (reference sequence). V shed 1 base and J shed 2 bases, with 20 bases lying between them. The CDR3 sequence is 18 residues long. CDR3 nucleotide sequence: TGTGCCAGTAGTATAGGACGCATTCAGCGACAGCTAAACTATGGCTACACCTTC. It codes for CASSIGRIQRQLNYGYTF.

This clone has more than one count but fewer than ten. The chain uses TRBV11-2 and TRBJ2-7, with a tentative D call TRBD1 (5 bases). Trimming took 3 bases from V and 2 from J, leaving 14 bases between them. The CDR3 runs 15 residues. CDR1 and CDR2 (germline): SGHAT, FQNNGV. CDR3 sequence (DNA): TGTGCCAGCAGCTTGGGGCGTGACGTTACCTACGAGCAGTACTTC. It translates to CASSLGRDVTYEQYF.

The rearrangement joins TRBV14 to TRBJ1-1; D remains ambiguous. Germline CDR1 and CDR2: SGHDN and FVKESK. This CDR3 has 14 amino acids. V dropped 4 bases and J dropped 1 base, with 10 bases sitting between them. This CDR3 reads CASSPQRGNTEAFF. In nucleotides, the CDR3 is TGTGCCAGCAGCCCGCAACGGGGGAACACTGAAGCTTTCTTT.

This CDR3 is CASSSRTGQETQYF. DNA of the CDR3: TGTGCCAGCAGCTCCCGGACAGGCCAAGAGACCCAGTACTTC. V usage is TRBV13 and J usage is TRBJ2-5; 7 bases agree with TRBD1. The V gene's germline CDR1 is PRHDT and CDR2 FYEKMQ (reference sequence). Trimming took 4 bases from V and 1 from J; bases not matched to a gene: 3. The CDR3 length is 14 residues.

The chain joins TRBV28 to TRBJ2-3; the D gene is possibly TRBD2 (6 bases). V lost 4 bases and J lost 0, with 14 bases in between. The germline gives CDR1 MDHEN, CDR2 SYDVKM. This CDR3 spans 16 amino acids. The CDR3 is CASSSPVAASTDTQYF. The CDR3 DNA is TGTGCCAGCAGTTCCCCCGTAGCGGCTAGCACAGATACGCAGTATTTT.

This chain connects TRBV9 to TRBJ2-3, with TRBD1 matching over 9 bases. The J segment lost 2 bases and the V segment lost 3 bases, leaving 7 bases of the junction unmatched. The CDR3 contains 16 residues. The V gene's germline CDR1 is SGDLS and CDR2 YYNGEE. CDR3: CASSARGQGYTDTQYF. As DNA, the CDR3 is TGTGCCAGCAGCGCCCGGGGACAGGGATACACAGATACGCAGTATTTT.

The V and J genes are TRBV11-3 and TRBJ2-1, with unresolved D. The ends were cut back, 5 bases at V and 8 bases at J, with 10 bases in the middle. Germline lookup yields CDR1 SGHNT and CDR2 YENEEA. This CDR3 has 12 amino acids. The CDR3 here is CASSRSVDEQFF. The CDR3 DNA follows: TGTGCCAGCAGCCGAAGCGTCGATGAGCAGTTCTTC.

This chain links TRBV27 with TRBJ1-1, with 8 bases aligning to TRBD1. Germline V lookup: CDR1 MNHEY, CDR2 SMNVEV (reference sequence). The CDR3 has 17 amino acids. Germline trimming cut 4 bases from V and 5 bases from J; bases unmatched to any gene: 15. The CDR3 bases are TGTGCCAGCAGTTCTTACAGGGGGTCGGAAGTGCAAACTGAAGCTTTCTTT. Protein sequence: CASSSYRGSEVQTEAFF.

The chain joins TRBV27 to TRBJ1-6; tentatively, D is TRBD1 (5 bases). In germline, CDR1 is MNHEY, CDR2 SMNVEV (reference sequence). V lost 5 bases and J lost 9, with 20 bases in between. The CDR3 spans 16 residues. In nucleotides, the CDR3 is TGTGCCAGCAGTCTTGGAGTAGGGACTTCTGTTTCACCCCTCCACTTT. Translation gives CASSLGVGTSVSPLHF.

The chain's CDR3 is CASKGGQYNEKLFF. CDR3 DNA sequence: TGTGCCAGCAAGGGGGGGCAGTATAATGAAAAACTGTTTTTT. The V call is TRBV27, the J call TRBJ1-4; D possibly corresponds to TRBD1 (6 bases). V was pared by 7 bases and J by 4 bases, with 13 bases between. The germline CDR1 and CDR2 sequences are MNHEY and SMNVEV (reference sequence). This CDR3 spans 14 amino acids.

This sequence joins TRBV14 and TRBJ2-7, with unresolved D. V was clipped by 1 base and J by 2 bases, with 12 bases between them. Germline V CDR1 and CDR2: SGHDN, FVKESK. This CDR3 is 15 amino acids long. CDR3 loop: CASSQGHYPTYEQYF. The CDR3 nucleotides are TGTGCCAGCAGCCAAGGGCACTACCCTACCTACGAGCAGTACTTC.

The V and J genes are TRBV9 and TRBJ2-2, with 9 bases identical to TRBD1. V lost 3 bases, J lost 3 bases, and 6 bases stayed unmatched. This CDR3 spans 16 amino acids. The germline V gene encodes CDR1 SGDLS and CDR2 YYNGEE. CDR3 coding DNA: TGTGCCAGCAGCGCCATAACAGGGGGCCACACCGGGGAGCTGTTTTTT. This translates into CASSAITGGHTGELFF. Full variable domain (remainder filled in from reference TRBV9 and TRBJ2-2): DSGVTQTPKHLITATGQRVTLRCSPRSGDLSVYWYQQSLDQGLQFLIQYYNGEERAKGNILERFSAQQFPDLHSELNLSSLELGDSALYFCASSAITGGHTGELFFGEGSRLTVL.